These T cell receptor beta chains were read from a single sample in a study of blood T cell repertoires in COVID-19. TCRdb keeps only in-frame clones here, not all; method: immunoSEQ multiplex PCR. The data show 70,000 or so clones, 65% to 85% seen once. Sequencing was carried out using peripheral blood. The receptor source for this set is a man between 45 and 60 years old with COVID-19, enrolled during active disease. The CDR3 runs from the conserved cysteine through the conserved F or W. D genes are given only for firm matches. A clone size is listed for some rows: how often the clone was seen (once, few, many), or a class if it is expanded.

clone size	V gene	J gene	D gene	CDR3 DNA	CDR3 protein
NA	TRBV6-2/TRBV6-3	TRBJ2-7	TRBD2	TGTGCCAGCAGTCCCGGGAGGGCCTACGAGCAGTACTTC	CASSPGRAYEQYF
NA	TRBV6-6	TRBJ1-5	NA	TGTGCCAGCATCCGGGGGTCCGGGTATCAGCCCCAGCATTTT	CASIRGSGYQPQHF
NA	TRBV18	TRBJ2-7	NA	TGTGCCAGCTCACGACGCATGACCCAGCCGGGAATTTACGAGCAGTACTTC	CASSRRMTQPGIYEQYF
NA	TRBV6-5	TRBJ1-2	TRBD1	TGTGCCAGCAGACGCGGGACAGCATCCTATGGCTACACCTTC	CASRRGTASYGYTF
NA	TRBV6-4	TRBJ2-2	NA	TGTGCCAGCAGCACCGAGGAGGAAACCGGGGAGCTGTTTTTT	CASSTEEETGELFF
NA	TRBV5-1	TRBJ2-7	NA	TGCGCCAGCAGCTTAACAACCCCTGGGGGGAACTCCTACGAGCAGTACTTC	CASSLTTPGGNSYEQYF
NA	TRBV7-3	TRBJ2-5	NA	TGTGCCAGCTCCCGGGACTCTCAAGAGACCCAGTACTTC	CASSRDSQETQYF
once	TRBV19	TRBJ2-1	TRBD2	TGTGCCAGTAGTATCAGCGGGAGGAATGAGCAGTTCTTC	CASSISGRNEQFF
once	TRBV28	TRBJ2-3	TRBD2	TGTGCCAGCGGTCTAGCGGGAGGGCCCTCAGATACGCAGTATTTT	CASGLAGGPSDTQYF
NA	TRBV13	TRBJ2-5	TRBD1	TGTGCCAGCAGCTTAGGGCGGACAGGGAGTCAAGAGACCCAGTACTTC	CASSLGRTGSQETQYF
NA	TRBV12-5	TRBJ1-1	TRBD1	TGTGCTAGTGGTAGGGGACAGGGGTTGAACACTGAAGCTTTCTTT	CASGRGQGLNTEAFF
NA	TRBV19	TRBJ1-2	TRBD1	TGTGCCAGTAGTCGCACAGGGGTTGATTTCTATGGCTACACCTTC	CASSRTGVDFYGYTF
NA	TRBV5-1	TRBJ2-3	NA	TGCGCCAGCAGCTTGGGCAGGATTAGCACAGATACGCAGTATTTT	CASSLGRISTDTQYF
NA	TRBV29-1	TRBJ2-3	NA	TGCAGCGTTGAAGATCTACTAGGGAGGTTAGATACGCAGTATTTT	CSVEDLLGRLDTQYF
NA	TRBV21-1	TRBJ2-1	NA	TGTGCCAGCATCCTCACTTACACAGGGACTAACAATGAGCAGTTCTTC	CASILTYTGTNNEQFF
NA	TRBV7-9	TRBJ2-6	TRBD1	TGTGCCAGCAGCTTAGCGGTGAGGGGGCGATCTGGGGCCAACGTCCTGACTTTC	CASSLAVRGRSGANVLTF
NA	TRBV20-1	TRBJ2-1	TRBD2	TGCAGTGCCAGGACTAGCGGAGGTATTTTCTTC	CSARTSGGIFF
few	TRBV28	TRBJ2-2	NA	TGTGCCACTTCCTACGGGGAGCTGTTTTTT	CATSYGELFF
NA	TRBV6-6	TRBJ2-2	NA	TGTGCCAGCAGTCGTACAGTGTCATTCAGGGAGCTGTTTTTT	CASSRTVSFRELFF
NA	TRBV12-3/TRBV12-4	TRBJ2-3	NA	TGTGCCAGCAGTTTCGGGGGAGATACGCAGTATTTT	CASSFGGDTQYF
NA	TRBV5-4	TRBJ2-3	NA	TGTGCCAGCAGCTTGTGGGGGCAGGGGCCAGCTAGCACAGATACGCAGTATTTT	CASSLWGQGPASTDTQYF
NA	TRBV2	TRBJ2-5	NA	TGTGCCAGCAGTGAGCGATCGGGAAGGGTTGAGACCCAGTACTTC	CASSERSGRVETQYF
NA	TRBV28	TRBJ2-2	TRBD1	TGTGCCAGCAGTTTGCCCCTCGGGACAGGGATGACCGGGGAGCTGTTTTTT	CASSLPLGTGMTGELFF
NA	TRBV11-2	TRBJ2-5	TRBD1	TGTGCCAGCAGTCGGGGACAGGGTGGAGAGACCCAGTACTTC	CASSRGQGGETQYF
few	TRBV28	TRBJ1-1	TRBD1	TGTGCCAGCCAGGGGGGCATGAACACTGAAGCTTTCTTT	CASQGGMNTEAFF
NA	TRBV3-1/TRBV3-2	TRBJ1-2	NA	TGTGCCAGCAGCCAGGGCCGGGGTAGCTATGGCTACACCTTC	CASSQGRGSYGYTF
NA	TRBV4-2	TRBJ2-5	NA	TGTGCCAGCAGCCATCCACAGGGCCGAGCTCCCACGGCCCAGTACTTC	CASSHPQGRAPTAQYF
NA	TRBV5-1	TRBJ2-3	TRBD2	TGCGCCAGCAGCTCTGGACTAGCGGGAGCCACAGATACGCAGTATTTT	CASSSGLAGATDTQYF
NA	TRBV5-1	TRBJ2-2	TRBD1	TGCGCCAGCAGCTATACAGGGGATCACACCGGGGAGCTGTTTTTT	CASSYTGDHTGELFF
few	TRBV14	TRBJ2-1	TRBD2	TGTGCCAGCAGCCATCTTCTAGCGGAGGGAAATGAGCAGTTCTTC	CASSHLLAEGNEQFF
NA	TRBV28	TRBJ2-2	TRBD2	TGTGCCAGCAGTTTACTAGCGGGAGTTACCAACACCGGGGAGCTGTTTTTT	CASSLLAGVTNTGELFF
NA	TRBV4-1	TRBJ2-3	TRBD2	TGCGCCAGCAGCCAAGTCGGGGGGACAGATACGCAGTATTTT	CASSQVGGTDTQYF
NA	TRBV7-6	TRBJ2-5	NA	TGTGCCAGCAGTACAGTGTACCAAGAGACCCAGTACTTC	CASSTVYQETQYF
once	TRBV28	TRBJ1-2	NA	TGTGCCAGCAGTCCCCCCGGGGGTAGATATGGCTACACCTTC	CASSPPGGRYGYTF
few	TRBV3-1/TRBV3-2	TRBJ2-4	NA	TGTGCCAGCAGCCAAGATCCTAGCCGGCTAGCCAAAAACATTCAGTACTTC	CASSQDPSRLAKNIQYF
few	TRBV5-1	TRBJ2-1	NA	TGCGCCAGCAGTTTCAGCGGAGACGCCGACAATGAGCAGTTCTTC	CASSFSGDADNEQFF
NA	TRBV28	TRBJ1-6	TRBD1	TGTGCCAGCCTTAATGGAGGGGGCGGGCTTAATTCACCCCTCCACTTT	CASLNGGGGLNSPLHF
few	TRBV5-4	TRBJ1-6	NA	TGTGCCAGCAGCGTAAAACTGGACAGCCGGGGTTCTTCACCCCTCCACTTT	CASSVKLDSRGSSPLHF
NA	TRBV27	TRBJ2-1	TRBD2	TGTGCCAGCAGTTCGACTAGCGGGAGTGGTTACAATGAGCAGTTCTTC	CASSSTSGSGYNEQFF
once	TRBV3-1/TRBV3-2	TRBJ2-2	NA	TGTGCCAGCAGCCACCGGGGGAGAGGCACCGGGGAGCTGTTTTTT	CASSHRGRGTGELFF
NA	TRBV6-6	TRBJ2-7	TRBD2	TGTGCCAGCAGCTTGTTTAGCGGGAGCTCCTACGAGCAGTACTTC	CASSLFSGSSYEQYF
once	TRBV5-1	TRBJ2-5	NA	TGCGCCAGCAGCTTGACCCAGCGGAGAGGGGAGACCCAGTACTTC	CASSLTQRRGETQYF
NA	TRBV30	TRBJ1-2	NA	TGTGCCTGGAGTCGTCTGAACTATGGCTACACCTTC	CAWSRLNYGYTF
NA	TRBV24-1	TRBJ2-4	TRBD1	TGTGCCACCAGTGATCATAGGACAGGTCTTTACTTC	CATSDHRTGLYF
NA	TRBV27	TRBJ1-5	NA	TGTGCCAGCAGTTTATTACTCGGGAGGGACCAGCCCCAGCATTTT	CASSLLLGRDQPQHF
NA	TRBV28	TRBJ1-1	NA	TGTGCCAGCAGTTTACCCACAGGGAACACTGAAGCTTTCTTT	CASSLPTGNTEAFF